These 24 T cell receptor beta chains were sequenced from one sample in a study of blood T cell repertoires in COVID-19. Profiling relied on immunoSEQ multiplex PCR, and the TCRdb table lists in-frame clones only, not all of them. Of 140,000 to 150,000 clones in the sample, under 90% are singletons; the top ten hold 35% to 45%. Sequencing was carried out using peripheral blood. The receptors here all came from a human donor in a cohort sampled during active COVID-19.

V gene TRBV19 combines with J gene TRBJ2-2; D is unclear. The CDR3 consists of 17 residues. The V gene's germline CDR1 is LNHDA and CDR2 SQIVND (reference sequence). Trimming cost V 6 bases and J 4 bases, with 21 bases left between them. The CDR3 DNA sequence: TGTGCCAGTAGGTTAAAACAGTTCCTAACGTTCACCGGGGAGCTGTTTTTT. Translation gives CASRLKQFLTFTGELFF.

V usage is TRBV10-2 and J usage is TRBJ2-3; a weak D match, TRBD2 (5 bases). The V gene lost 2 bases and the J gene lost 6 bases, with 18 bases spanning the gap. CDR1 is WSHSY, CDR2 SAAADI, per germline. This CDR3 contains 16 residues. CDR3 sequence reads: CASSEGYLALMDTQYF. CDR3 bases: TGCGCCAGCAGTGAGGGCTACCTAGCCCTAATGGATACGCAGTATTTT.

This chain uses TRBV11-2 with TRBJ1-2, with 12 bases fitting TRBD1. Germline V lookup: CDR1 SGHAT, CDR2 FQNNGV. The CDR3 is made up of 15 amino acids. J gave up 8 bases and V 5 bases, and 9 bases lay outside the gene matches. The CDR3, as DNA: TGTGCCAGCAGCCAAAGGGGGACAGGGGGCGGAGGCTACACCTTC. Its protein is CASSQRGTGGGGYTF. The complete variable domain, with remaining parts taken from reference TRBV11-2 and TRBJ1-2, reads EAGVAQSPRYKIIEKRQSVAFWCNPISGHATLYWYQQILGQGPKLLIQFQNNGVVDDSQLPKDRFSAERLKGVDSTLKIQPAKLEDSAVYLCASSQRGTGGGGYTFGSGTRLTVV.

The chain has TRBV29-1 and TRBJ2-7; D is unclear. Germline V lookup: CDR1 SQVTM, CDR2 ANQGSEA. Trimming left V 2 bases short and J 5 bases short, with 10 bases between. There are 12 residues in the CDR3. For the CDR3, the DNA is TGCAGCGTTGAAAGGCAGGCCCACGAGCAGTACTTC. Protein: CSVERQAHEQYF.

The chain recombines TRBV4-1 with TRBJ1-5; weak D call: TRBD1 (5 bases). The CDR3 is made up of 16 amino acids. The germline CDR1 and CDR2 sequences are MGHRA and YSYEKL. Trimming took 6 bases from V and 0 from J, leaving 15 bases between them. The CDR3 is CASSREGGDSNQPQHF. CDR3 sequence (DNA): TGCGCCAGCAGTCGAGAGGGAGGGGATAGCAATCAGCCCCAGCATTTT.

The chain recombines TRBV19 with TRBJ2-1; the D gene is possibly TRBD1 (6 bases). The CDR3 contains 16 residues. CDR1 is LNHDA and CDR2 is SQIVND in the germline V gene (reference sequence). Trimming shortened V by 1 base and J by 7 bases, and 17 bases separated the two germline ends. The CDR3 sequence: CASSIGPNRVANEQFF. The CDR3, as DNA: TGTGCCAGTAGTATAGGGCCGAACAGGGTAGCGAATGAGCAGTTCTTC.

The CDR3 DNA is TGTGCCAGCGCCGGGACTCAAAATTCACCCCTCCACTTT. Its protein product is CASAGTQNSPLHF. The rearrangement links TRBV11-1 to TRBJ1-6; TRBD1 is a possible D gene (5 bases). Per the germline V gene, CDR1 is SGHAT and CDR2 is FQDESV (reference sequence). Trimming took 8 bases from V and 7 from J, leaving 12 bases between them. This CDR3 is 13 amino acids long.

The chain employs TRBV5-1 and TRBJ2-3; D gene uncertain. Germline V gene lookup returns CDR1 SGHRS and CDR2 YFSETQ. CDR3 length: 13 residues. The V end lost 0 bases, the J end lost 6 bases, and 8 bases lay between the germline ends. CDR3 sequence reads: CASSLDSLDTQYF. The CDR3 nucleotides are TGCGCCAGCAGCTTGGACTCACTTGATACGCAGTATTTT.

This clone has just one count. This chain joins TRBV4-1 and TRBJ1-2; TRBD1 agrees at 8 bases. The CDR3 runs 15 residues. The V gene's germline CDR1 is MGHRA and CDR2 YSYEKL. J lost 7 bases, V lost 1 base, and 8 bases had no gene match. CDR3 loop: CASSQALQGDPGYTF. The CDR3 DNA reads TGCGCCAGCAGCCAAGCCTTACAGGGGGATCCTGGCTACACCTTC.

This clone was picked up a small number of times. The chain joins TRBV18 to TRBJ1-6; 9 bases agree with TRBD1. The ends lost 4 bases at V and 9 bases at J; junction bases unmatched: 4. CDR3 length: 14 amino acids. Looked up from germline, CDR1 is KGHSH and CDR2 is LQKENI. For the CDR3, the DNA is TGTGCCAGCTCACGGACAGGGGTTAGTTCACCCCTCCACTTT. It specifies CASSRTGVSSPLHF.

CDR3 loop: CASSPRTGGNTGELFF. For the CDR3, the DNA is TGTGCCAGCTCACCGCGGACAGGGGGAAACACCGGGGAGCTGTTTTTT. V gene TRBV18 combines with J gene TRBJ2-2, with 10 positions matching TRBD1. Per germline, CDR1 KGHSH and CDR2 LQKENI. V lost 3 bases and J lost 2; bases outside the gene matches: 3. This CDR3 comprises 16 residues.

The chain employs TRBV5-5 and TRBJ1-1; the D gene is possibly TRBD1 (6 bases). V lost 2 bases, J lost 4 bases, and 12 bases lay in between. Per germline, CDR1 SGHKS and CDR2 YYEKEE (reference sequence). The CDR3 runs 14 residues. The CDR3 loop is CASSLTGYGTEAFF. In DNA, the CDR3 is TGTGCCAGCAGCTTAACAGGGTATGGCACTGAAGCTTTCTTT. Full variable domain (rest looked up from reference TRBV5-5 and TRBJ1-1): DAGVTQSPTHLIKTRGQQVTLRCSPISGHKSVSWYQQVLGQGPQFIFQYYEKEERGRGNFPDRFSARQFPNYSSELNVNALLLGDSALYLCASSLTGYGTEAFFGQGTRLTVV.

This clone has only a few counts. This chain joins TRBV9 and TRBJ2-1; 12 bases are a match to TRBD1. This CDR3 has 16 amino acids. V shed 0 bases, J shed 7 bases, and the junction held 5 bases outside the gene matches. The germline gives CDR1 SGDLS, CDR2 YYNGEE. The CDR3 DNA follows: TGTGCCAGCAGCGTAGCTGGGACAGGGGGCTGGAATGAGCAGTTCTTC. It specifies CASSVAGTGGWNEQFF.

The rearrangement uses TRBV7-9 and TRBJ1-1, with D possibly being TRBD1 (5 bases). Germline CDR1 SEHNR, CDR2 FQNEAQ (reference sequence). This CDR3 comprises 14 residues. V was pared by 5 bases and J by 2 bases, with 12 bases between. CDR3 region: CASSIGAANTEAFF. The CDR3 nucleotides read TGTGCCAGCAGCATAGGGGCAGCTAACACTGAAGCTTTCTTT.

This rearrangement joins TRBV14 to TRBJ1-1; a possible D gene is TRBD1 (5 bases). Germline assignment: CDR1 SGHDN and CDR2 FVKESK. The CDR3 extends over 13 amino acids. V was trimmed by 4 bases and J by 1 base, leaving 7 bases between them. CDR3 coding DNA: TGTGCCAGCAGCCGCACAGGGAACACTGAAGCTTTCTTT. Translation gives CASSRTGNTEAFF.

The rearrangement links TRBV13 to TRBJ2-3, with a tentative D call TRBD2 (5 bases). Germline assignment: CDR1 PRHDT and CDR2 FYEKMQ (reference sequence). The CDR3 spans 15 residues. The V end lost 3 bases, the J end lost 0 bases, and 10 bases lay between the germline ends. CDR3 residues: CASSLRETSTDTQYF. In nucleotides, the CDR3 is TGTGCCAGCAGCTTGAGGGAGACTAGCACAGATACGCAGTATTTT.

This chain connects TRBV3-1 (or the pseudogene TRBV3-2) to TRBJ1-2; D might be TRBD1 (6 bases). Germline V CDR1 and CDR2: LGHDT, YNNKEL (reference sequence). The CDR3 is 14 amino acids. Deletions cut 1 base from V and 5 bases from J, with 11 bases between. Here the CDR3 reads CASSQVGQGYGYTF. DNA of the CDR3: TGTGCCAGCAGCCAAGTGGGGCAGGGGTATGGCTACACCTTC.

About this clone: This CDR3 is also generated by other DNA sequences in the sample. The chain uses TRBV27 and TRBJ2-7; TRBD1 is a possible D gene (5 bases). Germline CDR1 MNHEY, CDR2 SMNVEV (reference sequence). The CDR3 totals 13 residues. The germline V and J ends were trimmed by 2 bases and 4 bases, with 9 bases remaining between them. DNA of the CDR3: TGTGCCAGCAGTTTACGGACAAGTTACGAGCAGTACTTC. Residues: CASSLRTSYEQYF.

The chain joins TRBV3-1 (or the pseudogene TRBV3-2) to TRBJ2-3, with TRBD2 matching 13 bases. The V gene's germline CDR1 is LGHDT and CDR2 YNNKEL (reference sequence). With 7 bases clipped from V and 0 bases from J, the junction kept 10 bases outside the gene matches. This CDR3 spans 18 amino acids. The CDR3 reads CASTEPGLAGSSTDTQYF. The CDR3 region has the DNA TGTGCCAGCACCGAGCCGGGACTAGCGGGGTCTAGCACAGATACGCAGTATTTT.

This chain links TRBV12-3 or TRBV12-4 with TRBJ2-7; TRBD1 aligns across 9 bases. This CDR3 has 13 residues. J gave up 7 bases and V 6 bases, and 7 bases lay outside the gene matches. The CDR3 DNA sequence: TGTGCCAGCAGCTTACAGGGGGCGGGGGAGCAGTACTTC. Amino acid sequence: CASSLQGAGEQYF.

The chain combines TRBV27 with TRBJ1-4, with D unclear. V was trimmed by 4 bases and J by 3 bases, leaving 15 bases between them. This CDR3 has 16 amino acids. Looked up from germline, CDR1 is MNHEY and CDR2 is SMNVEV (reference sequence). The CDR3 DNA follows: TGTGCCAGCAGTTCCCATCCGGAGAGGGCTAATGAAAAACTGTTTTTT. Protein sequence: CASSSHPERANEKLFF.

The table lists this clone with a count of one. The chain links TRBV5-1 to TRBJ2-1; D is undetermined. Germline assignment: CDR1 SGHRS and CDR2 YFSETQ. The CDR3 contains 11 residues. Trimming removed 0 bases at V and 8 bases at J, with 3 bases between. The CDR3: CASSLAYEQFF. CDR3 nucleotides: TGCGCCAGCAGCTTGGCCTATGAGCAGTTCTTC.

The V call is TRBV10-3, the J call TRBJ2-5, with TRBD2 matching 8 bases. V lost 7 bases, J lost 5 bases, and 6 bases stayed unmatched. The CDR3 consists of 13 residues. The germline V gene encodes CDR1 ENHRY and CDR2 SYGVKD. The CDR3 here is CAITAGAGETQYF. The CDR3 nucleotides read TGTGCCATCACAGCGGGGGCCGGGGAGACCCAGTACTTC.

The chain joins TRBV2 to TRBJ1-2; D is perhaps TRBD1 (6 bases). Trimming took off 4 bases at V and 7 bases at J, with 10 bases between the two ends. CDR1 is SNHLY and CDR2 is FYNNEI in the germline V gene. The CDR3 spans 12 residues. In DNA, the CDR3 is TGTGCCAGCAGTGCAGGCAGGGGTGGCTACACCTTC. This gives the protein CASSAGRGGYTF.